This T cell receptor (beta chain) is drawn from a study of cytomegalovirus exposure and HLA in healthy donors. At the level of the study: Inside one of the first data releases sat around 85 million unique TCRs taken from HLA-typed donors.

Overall study findings and caveats: Sequencing probably produced one cluster of sequence variants that were highly shared.

A note on this clone: What it recognizes is unknown.

In germline, CDR1 is SGHDT, CDR2 YYEEEE. The CDR3 runs 12 residues. Trimming stripped 3 bases from V and 8 bases from J, with 11 bases between. With 60 Vbeta and 13 Jbeta primers, the PCR was carried out. The table came from immunoSEQ multiplex PCR; TCRdb's copy has only in-frame clones and leaves some out. The table has fewer than 95,000 clones, under 85% seen once. J is TRBJ1-2 and V is TRBV5-6, with TRBD1 as a possible D gene (5 bases). This sequence was found in a woman between 40 and 55 years old in good health and CMV-seropositive. Sequenced: PBMCs. The CDR3 DNA follows: TGTGCCAGCAGCTGGGGCCTCGGGGGCTACACCTTC. Protein: CASSWGLGGYTF.